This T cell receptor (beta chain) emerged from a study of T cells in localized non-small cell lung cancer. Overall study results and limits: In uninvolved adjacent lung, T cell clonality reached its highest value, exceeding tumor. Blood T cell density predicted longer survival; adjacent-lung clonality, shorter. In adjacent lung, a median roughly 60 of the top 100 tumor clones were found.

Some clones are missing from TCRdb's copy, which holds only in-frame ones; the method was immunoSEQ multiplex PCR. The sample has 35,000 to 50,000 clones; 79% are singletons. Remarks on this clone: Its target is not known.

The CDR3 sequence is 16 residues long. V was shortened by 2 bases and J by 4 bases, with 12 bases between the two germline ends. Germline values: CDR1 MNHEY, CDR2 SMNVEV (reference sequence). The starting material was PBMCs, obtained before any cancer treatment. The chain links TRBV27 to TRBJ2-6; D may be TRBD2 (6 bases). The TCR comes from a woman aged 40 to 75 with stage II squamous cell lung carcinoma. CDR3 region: CASSLIGDSGANVLTF. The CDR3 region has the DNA TGTGCCAGCAGTTTAATTGGGGACTCAGGGGCCAACGTCCTGACTTTC. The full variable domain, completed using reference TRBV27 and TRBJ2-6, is EAQVTQNPRYLITVTGKKLTVTCSQNMNHEYMSWYRQDPGLGLRQIYYSMNVEVTDKGDVPEGYKVSRKEKRNFPLILESPSPNQTSLYFCASSLIGDSGANVLTFGAGSRLTVL.